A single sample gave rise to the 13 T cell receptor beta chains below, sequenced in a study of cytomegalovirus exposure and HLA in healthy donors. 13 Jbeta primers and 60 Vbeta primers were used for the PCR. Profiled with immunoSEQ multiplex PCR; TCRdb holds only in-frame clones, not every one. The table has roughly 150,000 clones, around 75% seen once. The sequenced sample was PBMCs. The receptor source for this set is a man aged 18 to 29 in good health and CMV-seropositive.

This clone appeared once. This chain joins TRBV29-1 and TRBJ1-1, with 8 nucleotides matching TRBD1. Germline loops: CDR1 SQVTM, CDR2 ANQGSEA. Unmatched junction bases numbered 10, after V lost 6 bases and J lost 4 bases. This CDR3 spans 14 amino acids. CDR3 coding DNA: TGCAGCGTCTACCCTCCGACAGGGGCCACTGAAGCTTTCTTT. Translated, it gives CSVYPPTGATEAFF.

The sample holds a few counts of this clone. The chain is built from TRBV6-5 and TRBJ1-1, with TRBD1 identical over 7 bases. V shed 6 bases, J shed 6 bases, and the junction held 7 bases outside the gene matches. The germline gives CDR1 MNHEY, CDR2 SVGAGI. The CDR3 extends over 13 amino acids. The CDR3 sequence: CASRLDRVSEAFF. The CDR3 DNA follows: TGTGCCAGCAGATTAGACAGGGTCTCTGAAGCTTTCTTT.

The CDR3 is CASSHHHFTGTGSSYEQYV. The CDR3 region has the DNA TGCGCCAGCAGTCATCACCATTTTACCGGGACAGGAAGCTCCTACGAGCAGTACGTC. The rearrangement links TRBV23-1 to TRBJ2-7; 8 bases agree with TRBD1. TRBV23-1 belongs to the ORF category, with a function that is uncertain. The trim removed 3 bases at V and 0 bases at J, leaving 16 bases unmatched. The CDR3 loop spans 19 amino acids.

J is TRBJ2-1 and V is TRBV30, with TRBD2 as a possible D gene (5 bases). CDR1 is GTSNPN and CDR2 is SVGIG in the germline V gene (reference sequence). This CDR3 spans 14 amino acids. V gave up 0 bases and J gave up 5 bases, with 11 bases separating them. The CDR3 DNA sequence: TGTGCCTGGAGTGTACAGCGGAAAAACAATGAGCAGTTCTTC. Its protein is CAWSVQRKNNEQFF.

CDR3 sequence reads: CASSQESGGMEPNSPLHF. The CDR3 DNA is TGCGCCAGCAGCCAAGAAAGCGGAGGGATGGAACCCAATTCACCCCTCCACTTT. The chain is built from TRBV4-1 and TRBJ1-6, with D unresolved. The CDR3 length is 18 residues. The germline V gene has CDR1 MGHRA and CDR2 YSYEKL. The V end lost 0 bases, the J end lost 7 bases, and 19 bases lay between the germline ends.

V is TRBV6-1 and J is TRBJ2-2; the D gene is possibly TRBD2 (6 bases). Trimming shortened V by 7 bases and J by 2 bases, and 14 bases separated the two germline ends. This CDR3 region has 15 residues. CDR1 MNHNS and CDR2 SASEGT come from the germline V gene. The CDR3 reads CASKEAGRNTGELFF. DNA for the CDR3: TGTGCCAGCAAAGAGGCGGGGCGAAACACCGGGGAGCTGTTTTTT.

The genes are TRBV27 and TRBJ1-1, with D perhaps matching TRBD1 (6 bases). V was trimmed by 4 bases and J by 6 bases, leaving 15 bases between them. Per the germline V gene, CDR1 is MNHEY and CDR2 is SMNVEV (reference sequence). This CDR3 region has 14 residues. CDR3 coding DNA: TGTGCCAGCAGTTCCCCTAGCAAGGGGGCTGAAGCTTTCTTT. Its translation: CASSSPSKGAEAFF.

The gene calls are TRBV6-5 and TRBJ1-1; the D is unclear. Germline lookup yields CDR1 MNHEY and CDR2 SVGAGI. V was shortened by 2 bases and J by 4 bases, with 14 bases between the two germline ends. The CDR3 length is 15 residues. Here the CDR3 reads CASSYREARRTEAFF. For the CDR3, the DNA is TGTGCCAGCAGTTACCGGGAGGCGCGCCGCACTGAAGCTTTCTTT.

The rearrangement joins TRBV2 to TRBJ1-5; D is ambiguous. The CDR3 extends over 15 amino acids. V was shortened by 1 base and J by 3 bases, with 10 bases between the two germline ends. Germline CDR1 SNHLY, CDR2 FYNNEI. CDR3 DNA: TGTGCCAGCAGTGAAGGAGGAGCCACCAATCAGCCCCAGCATTTT. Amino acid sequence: CASSEGGATNQPQHF.

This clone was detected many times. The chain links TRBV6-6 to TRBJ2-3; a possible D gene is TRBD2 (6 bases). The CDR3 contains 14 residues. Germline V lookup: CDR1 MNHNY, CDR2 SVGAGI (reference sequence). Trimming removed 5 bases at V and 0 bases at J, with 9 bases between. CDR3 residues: CASSGSGSTDTQYF. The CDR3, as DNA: TGTGCCAGCAGTGGTAGCGGAAGCACAGATACGCAGTATTTT.

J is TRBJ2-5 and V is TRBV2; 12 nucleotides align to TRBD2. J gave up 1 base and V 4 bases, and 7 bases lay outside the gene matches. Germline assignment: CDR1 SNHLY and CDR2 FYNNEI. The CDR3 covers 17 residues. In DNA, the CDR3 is TGTGCCAGCAGTGGCCCTAGCGGGGGGGCCGCCCAAGAGACCCAGTACTTC. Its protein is CASSGPSGGAAQETQYF.

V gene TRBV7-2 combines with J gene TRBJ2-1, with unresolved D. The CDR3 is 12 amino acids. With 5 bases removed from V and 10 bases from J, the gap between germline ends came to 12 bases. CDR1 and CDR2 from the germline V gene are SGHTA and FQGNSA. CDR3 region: CASSQRASEQFF. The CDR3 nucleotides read TGTGCCAGCAGCCAACGCGCTTCCGAGCAGTTCTTC.

Here the CDR3 DNA reads TGTGCCAGCAGCTTGGTAGCGGGGGCATACAATGAGCAGTTCTTC. Translation: CASSLVAGAYNEQFF. V usage is TRBV7-9 and J usage is TRBJ2-1; 9 positions agree with TRBD2. The CDR3 loop spans 15 amino acids. V gave up 3 bases and J gave up 4 bases; unmatched junction bases: 4. Germline lookup yields CDR1 SEHNR and CDR2 FQNEAQ (reference sequence).